A selection of T cell receptor beta chains follows, all from one sample in a study of Graves' ophthalmopathy and Graves' hyperthyroidism. TCRdb passed the multiplex PCR reads through MiXCR, listing each CDR3 protein once. The table records roughly 500,000 distinct CDR3 sequences, roughly 14% of them present only once. Material: blood. These receptors were collected from a woman aged 25 to 45 with Graves' ophthalmopathy. Each CDR3 is given with its conserved first and last residue. The D gene is left open where the match is weak. Some rows mark clone size as missing; the rest say once, few, many or name a class of expanded clone.

J gene: TRBJ2-7
clone size: many
V gene: TRBV6-5
D gene: NA
CDR3 DNA: TGTGCCAGCAGTTCCGGGCCGAGCTCCTACGAGCAGTACTTC
CDR3 protein: CASSSGPSSYEQYF

J gene: TRBJ2-5
clone size: once
V gene: TRBV6-1
D gene: NA
CDR3 DNA: TGTGCCAGCAAGGAGGGACTTCTATCGGAGACCCAGTACTTC
CDR3 protein: CASKEGLLSETQYF

J gene: TRBJ2-3
clone size: many
V gene: TRBV10-3
D gene: TRBD1
CDR3 DNA: TGTGCCACGACGGACAGGGTGGGCACAGATACGCAGTATTTT
CDR3 protein: CATTDRVGTDTQYF

J gene: TRBJ1-2
clone size: many
V gene: TRBV11-2
D gene: NA
CDR3 DNA: TGTGCCAGCAGATCTTACCGACAGGACGGAGACTATGGCTACACCTTC
CDR3 protein: CASRSYRQDGDYGYTF

J gene: TRBJ2-7
clone size: many
V gene: TRBV6-1
D gene: NA
CDR3 DNA: TGTGCCAGCAGTAGTCAGGCCAGGGGCGCTACCTACGAGCAGTACTTC
CDR3 protein: CASSSQARGATYEQYF

J gene: TRBJ2-7
clone size: many
V gene: TRBV30
D gene: TRBD1
CDR3 DNA: TGTGCCTGGGGGGGAAGGGACAGGGGCTACGAGCAGTACTTC
CDR3 protein: CAWGGRDRGYEQYF

J gene: TRBJ2-7
clone size: NA
V gene: TRBV19
D gene: NA
CDR3 DNA: TGTGCCAGTAGTATCGGCGGTCGGATCAACGAGCAGTACTTC
CDR3 protein: CASSIGGRINEQYF

J gene: TRBJ2-2
clone size: many
V gene: TRBV2
D gene: NA
CDR3 DNA: TGTGCCAGCAACGTTCTAGACAGGACCGGCACCGGGGAGCTGTTTTTT
CDR3 protein: CASNVLDRTGTGELFF

J gene: TRBJ2-7
clone size: many
V gene: TRBV12-3/TRBV12-4
D gene: NA
CDR3 DNA: TGTGCCAGCAGTCCGCAGAGGACGGCGACCTACGAGCAGTACTTC
CDR3 protein: CASSPQRTATYEQYF

J gene: TRBJ1-2
clone size: many
V gene: TRBV30
D gene: NA
CDR3 DNA: TGTGCCTGGAACCCGGGAACACCGAATGGCTACACCTTC
CDR3 protein: CAWNPGTPNGYTF

J gene: TRBJ1-5
clone size: NA
V gene: TRBV12-3/TRBV12-4
D gene: NA
CDR3 DNA: TGTGCCAGCAGTTTAGTCGGGGAGACAGCGGGCGGCAATCAGCCCCAGCATTTT
CDR3 protein: CASSLVGETAGGNQPQHF

J gene: TRBJ2-1
clone size: NA
V gene: TRBV7-1
D gene: TRBD2
CDR3 DNA: TGTGCCAGCAGCCCCGTCGCTAGCGGGAGGGCCACCCACAATGAGCAGTTCTTC
CDR3 protein: CASSPVASGRATHNEQFF

J gene: TRBJ1-2
clone size: many
V gene: TRBV12-3/TRBV12-4
D gene: NA
CDR3 DNA: TGTGCCAGCAGCGACGGGACGGACTATGGCTACACCTTC
CDR3 protein: CASSDGTDYGYTF

J gene: TRBJ1-1
clone size: many
V gene: TRBV7-3
D gene: TRBD1
CDR3 DNA: TGTGCCAGCAGCCCTACAGGGGGAGATGGTAAAGCTTTCTTT
CDR3 protein: CASSPTGGDGKAFF

J gene: TRBJ2-5
clone size: many
V gene: TRBV2
D gene: TRBD1
CDR3 DNA: TGTGCCAGCAGTGAAGGCATAGGGGGCGCGGAGATCCAGTACTTC
CDR3 protein: CASSEGIGGAEIQYF

J gene: TRBJ2-5
clone size: many
V gene: TRBV20-1
D gene: NA
CDR3 DNA: TGCAGTGCTTATCCCTCTCCCACCCGGAGTGTTGGGGAGACCCAGTACTTC
CDR3 protein: CSAYPSPTRSVGETQYF

J gene: TRBJ1-5
clone size: NA
V gene: TRBV19
D gene: TRBD1
CDR3 DNA: TGTGCCAGTAGAGCGGGACAGGGCTTTCATCAGCCCCAGCATTTT
CDR3 protein: CASRAGQGFHQPQHF

J gene: TRBJ2-7
clone size: many
V gene: TRBV12-3/TRBV12-4
D gene: NA
CDR3 DNA: TGTGCCAGCAGTTTGGAGTGGGAGCAGTACTTC
CDR3 protein: CASSLEWEQYF

J gene: TRBJ2-7
clone size: many
V gene: TRBV28
D gene: NA
CDR3 DNA: TGTGCCAGCAGTCCTGCTGGACTGGGGGCCTACGAGCAGTACTTC
CDR3 protein: CASSPAGLGAYEQYF

J gene: TRBJ2-5
clone size: many
V gene: TRBV5-5
D gene: TRBD2
CDR3 DNA: TGTGCCAGCAGCTTTGGTCCAGCGGGAGGGGAGACCCAGTACTTC
CDR3 protein: CASSFGPAGGETQYF

J gene: TRBJ2-2
clone size: many
V gene: TRBV10-3
D gene: TRBD2
CDR3 DNA: TGTGCCATCAGTGAGTCGAGAGCTAGCGGGAGAAGTAACACCGGGGAGCTGTTTTTT
CDR3 protein: CAISESRASGRSNTGELFF

J gene: TRBJ1-1
clone size: many
V gene: TRBV19
D gene: NA
CDR3 DNA: TGTGCCAGTAGTCCTCGCGGGGCGCATACTGAAGCTTTCTTT
CDR3 protein: CASSPRGAHTEAFF

J gene: TRBJ1-2
clone size: NA
V gene: TRBV5-8
D gene: NA
CDR3 DNA: TGTGCCAGCAGCTTGAATTGGGGACTTGGCTACACCTTC
CDR3 protein: CASSLNWGLGYTF

J gene: TRBJ2-5
clone size: few
V gene: TRBV5-1
D gene: NA
CDR3 DNA: TGCGCCAGCAGCTTGGAATCGGCCCGAGAGACCCAGTACTTC
CDR3 protein: CASSLESARETQYF

J gene: TRBJ2-7
clone size: many
V gene: TRBV9
D gene: TRBD2
CDR3 DNA: TGTGCCAGCAGCGCGTCCGGGACTAGAGACAGTGAGCAGTACTTC
CDR3 protein: CASSASGTRDSEQYF

J gene: TRBJ2-7
clone size: NA
V gene: TRBV19
D gene: NA
CDR3 DNA: TGTGCCAGTAGCCCGACTCTCGGAAACTCCTACGAGCAGTACTTC
CDR3 protein: CASSPTLGNSYEQYF

J gene: TRBJ2-7
clone size: many
V gene: TRBV2
D gene: TRBD1
CDR3 DNA: TGTGCCAGCAGCGACTGGACAGGGGGGCGCTACGAGCAGTACTTC
CDR3 protein: CASSDWTGGRYEQYF

J gene: TRBJ1-2
clone size: many
V gene: TRBV30
D gene: NA
CDR3 DNA: TGTGCCTGGAGTCCCGGTATCGACTATGGCTACACCTTC
CDR3 protein: CAWSPGIDYGYTF

J gene: TRBJ2-4
clone size: many
V gene: TRBV9
D gene: TRBD2
CDR3 DNA: TGTGCCAGCAGCGTAGCGGGGGGACTAGCCAAAAACATTCAGTACTTC
CDR3 protein: CASSVAGGLAKNIQYF

J gene: TRBJ1-1
clone size: many
V gene: TRBV12-3/TRBV12-4
D gene: NA
CDR3 DNA: TGTGCCAGCAGTTTCGTGGGTGACACTGAAGCTTTCTTT
CDR3 protein: CASSFVGDTEAFF

J gene: TRBJ2-7
clone size: many
V gene: TRBV27
D gene: TRBD1
CDR3 DNA: TGTGCCAGCAGCACGCTACAGGGGTCGTCCTACGAGCAGTACTTC
CDR3 protein: CASSTLQGSSYEQYF